The TCR beta chain under discussion was sequenced for a study of T cells expressing NK-cell markers. Whole-study context: Underlying the TCR beta repertoires were sorted CD3+CD56+NKG2C+, CD3+CD56+NKG2C- and CD3+CD56-NKG2C+ T cells. Study-wide findings and caveats: A few of the donors also had these clonotypes leading their CD3+CD56-NKG2C+ fraction. Dominant NKG2C+ clonotype frequencies of about 1.0-7.0% of CD8+ T cells were measured in over five donors. HCMV specificity of the expanded NKG2C+ T cell clones was not established.

The length of the CDR3 is 13 residues. Germline loops: CDR1 LNHNV, CDR2 YYDKDF (reference sequence). After re-calling the 5' RACE reads, TCRdb lists one entry per CDR3 protein, DNA absent. Here the sample table reports 500,000 to 700,000 distinct CDR3 sequences. As for this clonotype: Its antigen is unidentified.

The clonotype was recovered from a man aged 18 to 35 in good health. This sequence joins TRBV15 and TRBJ1-1. The sequenced sample consisted of blood T cells: a sorted CD56 or NKG2C T cell subset, CD4+ or CD8+ T cells, or bulk PBMC T cells (not recorded which). The CDR3 region is CATSGIKNTEAFF. The variable domain in full, completed from reference TRBV15 and TRBJ1-1, reads DAMVIQNPRYQVTQFGKPVTLSCSQTLNHNVMYWYQQKSSQAPKLLFHYYDKDFNNEADTPDNFQSRRPNTSFCFLDIRSPGLGDTAMYLCATSGIKNTEAFFGQGTRLTVV.